These 28 T cell receptor beta chains originate from one sample sequenced in a study of blood T cell repertoires in COVID-19. Generated by immunoSEQ multiplex PCR, the TCRdb table keeps only in-frame clones and is missing some. The sample contains some 330,000 clones, 80% to 90% of which appear only once. Sequenced: PBMCs or T cells enriched from blood (not recorded which). These receptors were obtained from a man aged 25-45 years who had recovered from COVID-19.

The chain has TRBV4-1 and TRBJ1-6, with 9 bases fitting TRBD1. V shed 2 bases and J 5 bases; nucleotides not matched to a gene: 7. The CDR3 has 17 residues. CDR1 MGHRA and CDR2 YSYEKL come from the germline V gene. CDR3 DNA: TGCGCCAGCAGCCAAAGGACAGGGGCCTATGATAATTCACCCCTCCACTTT. Translated: CASSQRTGAYDNSPLHF.

V usage is TRBV5-5 and J usage is TRBJ1-1; 12 bases match TRBD1. Trimming took 4 bases from V and 1 from J; bases not matched to a gene: 5. Germline V gene lookup returns CDR1 SGHKS and CDR2 YYEKEE (reference sequence). The CDR3 extends over 16 amino acids. The CDR3 DNA is TGTGCCAGCAGCATAGGGACAGGGGGCAGGAACACTGAAGCTTTCTTT. Translation gives CASSIGTGGRNTEAFF.

This clone appeared a single time. The chain recombines TRBV3-1 (or the pseudogene TRBV3-2) with TRBJ2-3; D is unclear. Per the germline V gene, CDR1 is LGHDT and CDR2 is YNNKEL (reference sequence). V lost 0 bases to trimming and J lost 4 bases, with 17 bases between them. The CDR3 runs to 17 residues. Here the CDR3 reads CASSQDRRRPWADTQYF. Written as DNA, the CDR3 is TGTGCCAGCAGCCAAGATAGGAGACGCCCGTGGGCAGATACGCAGTATTTT.

This clone has just one count. The chain carries TRBV24-1 and TRBJ2-2, with 10 bases identical to TRBD2. Germline CDR1 and CDR2: KGHDR and SFDVKD. This CDR3 spans 16 amino acids. V was pared by 1 base and J by 6 bases, with 4 bases of the junction left unmatched. The CDR3 loop is CATSDLSGRAPGELFF. CDR3 DNA sequence: TGTGCCACCAGTGATTTAAGCGGGAGGGCCCCCGGGGAGCTGTTTTTT.

CDR3 sequence reads: CASSQASGSEFF. The CDR3 DNA sequence: TGTGCCAGCAGCCAAGCGTCCGGGTCTGAGTTCTTC. The chain couples TRBV3-1 (or the pseudogene TRBV3-2) to TRBJ2-1; unclear D gene. Germline values: CDR1 LGHDT, CDR2 YNNKEL (reference sequence). V was shortened by 1 base and J by 14 bases, with 12 bases between the two germline ends. The CDR3 contains 12 residues.

This sequence joins TRBV7-9 and TRBJ2-1, with a weak D call TRBD1 (6 bases). The germline V and J ends were trimmed by 5 bases and 4 bases, with 18 bases remaining between them. Looked up from germline, CDR1 is SEHNR and CDR2 is FQNEAQ (reference sequence). This CDR3 has 16 residues. For the CDR3, the DNA is TGTGCCAGCAGCACTACCGGGACAAAGGATTACAATGAGCAGTTCTTC. It encodes CASSTTGTKDYNEQFF.

The chain is built from TRBV7-2 and TRBJ1-6; TRBD1 agrees at 8 bases. The germline V gene encodes CDR1 SGHTA and CDR2 FQGNSA. The CDR3 has 15 residues. V was pared by 7 bases and J by 7 bases, with 9 bases of the junction left unmatched. The CDR3 DNA is TGTGCCAGCAACCCAAGAGGGACAGGCAATTCACCCCTCCACTTT. It codes for CASNPRGTGNSPLHF.

The chain couples TRBV19 to TRBJ2-7; 7 bases are a match to TRBD1. This CDR3 spans 12 amino acids. The V gene end was trimmed by 6 bases and the J gene end by 6 bases; junction bases not matched to a gene: 5. Germline V lookup: CDR1 LNHDA, CDR2 SQIVND (reference sequence). CDR3 coding DNA: TGTGCCAGTAGCCGAACAGGGGCCGAGCAGTACTTC. Its translation: CASSRTGAEQYF. Complete variable domain (other parts from reference TRBV19 and TRBJ2-7): DGGITQSPKYLFRKEGQNVTLSCEQNLNHDAMYWYRQDPGQGLRLIYYSQIVNDFQKGDIAEGYSVSREKKESFPLTVTSAQKNPTAFYLCASSRTGAEQYFGPGTRLTVT.

In this sample, this clone turned up once. V usage is TRBV27 and J usage is TRBJ1-1, with TRBD1 as a possible D gene (6 bases). The CDR3 extends over 15 amino acids. The V end lost 5 bases, the J end lost 3 bases, and 16 bases lay between the germline ends. Germline V CDR1 and CDR2: MNHEY, SMNVEV (reference sequence). CDR3 amino acids: CASSAAGQPYTEAFF. As DNA, the CDR3 is TGTGCCAGCAGTGCGGCAGGACAGCCGTACACTGAAGCTTTCTTT.

This chain connects TRBV5-1 to TRBJ1-2, with D uncertain. The CDR3 totals 15 residues. Trimming cost V 0 bases and J 2 bases, with 11 bases left between them. CDR1 is SGHRS, CDR2 YFSETQ, per germline. As DNA, the CDR3 is TGCGCCAGCAGCTTGGACCCGGGGAACAACTATGGCTACACCTTC. Translation: CASSLDPGNNYGYTF.

The chain is built from TRBV24-1 and TRBJ2-3, with a weak D call TRBD2 (5 bases). The germline V gene encodes CDR1 KGHDR and CDR2 SFDVKD. The CDR3 is made up of 16 amino acids. V lost 6 bases and J 6 bases, leaving 21 bases between the germline ends. The CDR3 loop is CATSPGRARRLDTQYF. The CDR3 region has the DNA TGTGCCACCAGTCCCGGACGGGCTCGGAGGCTGGATACGCAGTATTTT.

This clone has just a few counts. The chain is built from TRBV7-9 and TRBJ1-6; 10 bases match TRBD1. J was trimmed by 10 bases and V by 4 bases; bases with no gene match: 4. The CDR3 is 14 residues long. Germline V CDR1 and CDR2: SEHNR, FQNEAQ (reference sequence). The DNA of the CDR3 is TGTGCCAGCAGCTACCCGGGACAGGGGTCACCCCTCCACTTT. Translating gives CASSYPGQGSPLHF.

The chain is built from TRBV21-1 and TRBJ1-3; no DNA check was done on the table's D call, TRBD1. TRBV21-1 is tagged as a pseudogene. The CDR3 covers 16 residues. CDR3 loop: CASSKALGRAGNTIYF. CDR3 coding DNA: TGTGCCAGCAGCAAAGCCTTGGGCAGGGCTGGAAACACCATATATTTT.

The chain joins TRBV3-1 (or the pseudogene TRBV3-2) to TRBJ1-2, with 8 bases identical to TRBD1. CDR1 is LGHDT, CDR2 YNNKEL, per germline (reference sequence). Germline trimming cut 4 bases from V and 7 bases from J; bases unmatched to any gene: 5. This CDR3 has 13 residues. The CDR3 loop reads CASSRGQGGGYTF. The CDR3 DNA sequence: TGTGCCAGCAGCCGCGGACAGGGAGGTGGCTACACCTTC.

The V gene is TRBV28, the J gene TRBJ2-7, with a tentative D call TRBD1 (6 bases). This CDR3 region has 14 residues. Germline lookup yields CDR1 MDHEN and CDR2 SYDVKM. The V and J ends lost 6 bases and 1 base respectively, with 13 bases between them. The CDR3 sequence is CASSRQERSYEQYF. The CDR3 DNA reads as TGTGCCAGCAGCCGACAGGAGAGATCCTACGAGCAGTACTTC.

The rearrangement links TRBV5-1 to TRBJ1-6, with 7 bases identical to TRBD1. Per germline, CDR1 SGHRS and CDR2 YFSETQ. V was pared by 0 bases and J by 6 bases, with 6 bases of the junction left unmatched. The CDR3 contains 16 residues. In DNA form, the CDR3 reads TGCGCCAGCAGCTTGGCCGGGACAGTCAGTAATTCACCCCTCCACTTT. Translation gives CASSLAGTVSNSPLHF.

The chain carries TRBV28 and TRBJ2-5; the match to TRBD2 covers 10 bases. The CDR3 covers 19 residues. Germline loops: CDR1 MDHEN, CDR2 SYDVKM. The junction had 20 bases not matched to a gene; V was cut back by 5 bases and J by 5 bases. The CDR3 protein is CASSTPRAAGGQVRETQYF. In DNA, the CDR3 is TGTGCCAGCAGTACCCCGCGGGCAGCGGGGGGGCAAGTGAGGGAGACCCAGTACTTC. The whole variable domain, filled in from reference TRBV28 and TRBJ2-5, reads DVKVTQSSRYLVKRTGEKVFLECVQDMDHENMFWYRQDPGLGLRLIYFSYDVKMKEKGDIPEGYSVSREKKERFSLILESASTNQTSMYLCASSTPRAAGGQVRETQYFGPGTRLLVL.

The chain combines TRBV28 with TRBJ1-5; a possible D gene is TRBD1 (5 bases). The CDR3 consists of 12 residues. Trimming stripped 7 bases from V and 9 bases from J, with 13 bases between. CDR1 and CDR2 (germline): MDHEN, SYDVKM. Here the CDR3 reads CASTGEGSPQHF. The CDR3 region has the DNA TGTGCCAGCACGGGGGAGGGGTCGCCCCAGCATTTT.

This clone was found once. The V gene is TRBV7-6, the J gene TRBJ2-1; 7 bases match TRBD2. The CDR3 is 17 amino acids. V trimming: 1 base; J trimming: 16 bases; junction bases outside the gene matches: 22. Germline values: CDR1 SGHVS, CDR2 FNYEAQ. In DNA, the CDR3 is TGTGCCAGCAGCTTAGGGACGGACTTGGCGGGAGAAAGGGAGGAATTCTTC. Translated: CASSLGTDLAGEREEFF.

The CDR3, as DNA: TGTGCCAGCACTAAAACCTACACAGATACGCAGTATTTT. Translation gives CASTKTYTDTQYF. This chain connects TRBV27 to TRBJ2-3; D not certain. The V gene's germline CDR1 is MNHEY and CDR2 SMNVEV (reference sequence). The length of the CDR3 is 13 residues. V was trimmed by 7 bases and J by 2 bases, leaving 10 bases between them.

The chain combines TRBV30 with TRBJ2-1; D is unresolved. This CDR3 is built from 14 residues. Trimming left V 5 bases short and J 0 bases short, with 11 bases between. Germline V CDR1 and CDR2: GTSNPN, SVGIG (reference sequence). The CDR3 sequence is CAWDLQSSYNEQFF. The DNA of the CDR3 is TGTGCCTGGGATCTACAGAGCTCCTACAATGAGCAGTTCTTC. Full variable domain (outside the CDR3, taken from reference TRBV30 and TRBJ2-1): SQTIHQWPATLVQPVGSPLSLECTVEGTSNPNLYWYRQAAGRGLQLLFYSVGIGQISSEVPQNLSASRPQDRQFILSSKKLLLSDSGFYLCAWDLQSSYNEQFFGPGTRLTVL.

The rearrangement joins TRBV28 to TRBJ1-2; 7 bases are shared with TRBD1. Per the germline V gene, CDR1 is MDHEN and CDR2 is SYDVKM. V was pared by 6 bases and J by 3 bases, with 13 bases of the junction left unmatched. The CDR3 consists of 16 residues. The CDR3 DNA sequence: TGTGCCAGCAGAATTCCCGGGACAGCCGTTCACTATGGCTACACCTTC. Encoded protein: CASRIPGTAVHYGYTF.

The DNA of the CDR3 is TGCGCCAGCAGCTTGGTCAGCTACGAGCAGTACTTC. Its protein is CASSLVSYEQYF. The chain couples TRBV5-1 to TRBJ2-7; D is ambiguous. The CDR3 length is 12 residues. Germline V gene data show CDR1 as SGHRS and CDR2 as YFSETQ. V lost 0 bases to trimming and J lost 3 bases, with 4 bases between them.

This chain's CDR3 is CASSSSLAGVEQFF. The CDR3 bases are TGTGCCAGCAGTTCATCCCTAGCGGGAGTTGAGCAGTTCTTC. This chain links TRBV6-5 with TRBJ2-1; 10 bases match TRBD2. The CDR3 runs to 14 residues. J was trimmed by 9 bases and V by 4 bases; bases with no gene match: 6. Germline V CDR1 and CDR2: MNHEY, SVGAGI.

V is TRBV3-1 (or the pseudogene TRBV3-2) and J is TRBJ1-1; the D gene is possibly TRBD1 (6 bases). CDR1 is LGHDT, CDR2 YNNKEL, per germline (reference sequence). The CDR3 has 15 amino acids. Trimming took off 1 base at V and 1 base at J, with 10 bases between the two ends. CDR3 loop: CASSQGQVGNTEAFF. CDR3 coding DNA: TGTGCCAGCAGCCAAGGACAGGTGGGGAACACTGAAGCTTTCTTT.

This chain uses TRBV7-2 with TRBJ2-5, with 7 bases lining up with TRBD1. Trimming took 1 base from V and 1 from J; bases not matched to a gene: 6. The germline gives CDR1 SGHTA, CDR2 FQGNSA. The CDR3 extends over 16 amino acids. Here the CDR3 reads CASSLELGTVQETQYF. CDR3 sequence (DNA): TGTGCCAGCAGCTTAGAACTGGGGACAGTCCAAGAGACCCAGTACTTC.

The V call is TRBV21-1, the J call TRBJ1-5; the table names TRBD1, a call not compared with the DNA. TRBV21-1 is an annotated pseudogene. This CDR3 spans 16 amino acids. CDR3 coding DNA: TGTGCCAGCAGCCCTAGGGACAGGGCCAACAATCAGCCCCAGCATTTT. Amino acids: CASSPRDRANNQPQHF.

The V gene is TRBV30, the J gene TRBJ1-1; D gene uncertain. Trimming stripped 3 bases from V and 4 bases from J, with 12 bases between. Germline lookup yields CDR1 GTSNPN and CDR2 SVGIG (reference sequence). The CDR3 is 13 amino acids. DNA of the CDR3: TGTGCCTGGAGGGAGCCAGCGGCCACTGAAGCTTTCTTT. This translates into CAWREPAATEAFF.